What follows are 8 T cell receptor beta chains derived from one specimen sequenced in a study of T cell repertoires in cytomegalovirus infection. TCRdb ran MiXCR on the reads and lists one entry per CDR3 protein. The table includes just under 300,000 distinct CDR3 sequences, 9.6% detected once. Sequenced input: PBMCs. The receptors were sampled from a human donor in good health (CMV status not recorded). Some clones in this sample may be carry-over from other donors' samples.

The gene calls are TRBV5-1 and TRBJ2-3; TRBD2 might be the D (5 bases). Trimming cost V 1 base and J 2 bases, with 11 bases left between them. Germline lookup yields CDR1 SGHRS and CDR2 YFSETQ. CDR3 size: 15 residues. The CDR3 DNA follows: TGCGCCAGCAGCTTGAGGAGCGGCTACACAGATACGCAGTATTTT. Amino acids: CASSLRSGYTDTQYF.

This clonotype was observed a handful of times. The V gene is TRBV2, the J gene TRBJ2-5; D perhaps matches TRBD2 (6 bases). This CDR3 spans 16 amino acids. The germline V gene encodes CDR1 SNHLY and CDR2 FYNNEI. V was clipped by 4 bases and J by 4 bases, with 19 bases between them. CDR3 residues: CASSAGRRTTGETQYF. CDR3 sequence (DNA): TGTGCCAGCAGTGCCGGGAGACGTACGACGGGAGAGACCCAGTACTTC.

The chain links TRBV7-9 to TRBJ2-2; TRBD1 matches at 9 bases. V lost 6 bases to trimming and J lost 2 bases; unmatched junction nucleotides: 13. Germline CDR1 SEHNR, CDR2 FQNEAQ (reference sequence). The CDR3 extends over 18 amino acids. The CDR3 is CASRHTTGTGSNTGELFF. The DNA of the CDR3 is TGTGCCAGCAGACACACCACCGGGACAGGGAGTAACACCGGGGAGCTGTTTTTT.

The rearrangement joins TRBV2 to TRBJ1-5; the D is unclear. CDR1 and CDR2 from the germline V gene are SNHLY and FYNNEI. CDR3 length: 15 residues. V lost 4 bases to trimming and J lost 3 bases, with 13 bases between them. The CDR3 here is CASSGPSGINQPQHF. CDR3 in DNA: TGTGCCAGCAGTGGGCCCAGTGGGATCAATCAGCCCCAGCATTTT.

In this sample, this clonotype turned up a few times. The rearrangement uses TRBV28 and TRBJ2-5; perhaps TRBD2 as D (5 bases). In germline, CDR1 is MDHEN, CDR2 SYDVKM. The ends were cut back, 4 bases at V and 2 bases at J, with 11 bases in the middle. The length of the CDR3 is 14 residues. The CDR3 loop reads CASSSTGSQETQYF. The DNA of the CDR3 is TGTGCCAGCAGTTCCACGGGATCTCAAGAGACCCAGTACTTC.

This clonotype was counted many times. For the CDR3, the DNA is TGTGCCAGTAGCGGTGACAGGGAAAGGCGAAACATTCAGTACTTC. Translated, it gives CASSGDRERRNIQYF. The chain joins TRBV19 to TRBJ2-4; TRBD1 agrees at 7 bases. The trim removed 6 bases at V and 6 bases at J, leaving 11 bases unmatched. CDR3 size: 15 residues. Germline V gene lookup returns CDR1 LNHDA and CDR2 SQIVND (reference sequence).

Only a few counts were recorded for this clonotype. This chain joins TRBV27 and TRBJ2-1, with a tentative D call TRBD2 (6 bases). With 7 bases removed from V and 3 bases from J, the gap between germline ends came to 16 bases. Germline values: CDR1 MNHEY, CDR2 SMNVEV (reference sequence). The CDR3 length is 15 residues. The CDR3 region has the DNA TGTGCCAGCACCATTTCACGGGGGAGCTACAATGAGCAGTTCTTC. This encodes CASTISRGSYNEQFF.

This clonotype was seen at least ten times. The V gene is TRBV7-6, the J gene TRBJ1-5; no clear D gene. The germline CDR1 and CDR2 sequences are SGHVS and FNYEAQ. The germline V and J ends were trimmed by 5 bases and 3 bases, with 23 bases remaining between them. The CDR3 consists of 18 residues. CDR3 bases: TGTGCCAGCAGCGCCCTGGGTCGAGACCGTCCTAACAATCAGCCCCAGCATTTT. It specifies CASSALGRDRPNNQPQHF.